A single sample is the source of the 26 T cell receptor beta chains below, sequenced in a study of CD8+CD57+ T cells in acquired aplastic anemia. The template used for profiling TCR beta VDJ and CDR3 was genomic DNA. TCRdb used MiXCR to reprocess the reads, holding one entry per CDR3 protein. Of some 200,000 distinct CDR3 sequences in the sample, about 59% are singletons; the top ten hold 29%. Material: sorted CD4+, CD8+, or CD8+CD57+ T cells (not recorded which) from PBMCs. These receptor sequences come from a human donor in good health.

The genes are TRBV10-3 and TRBJ1-3; D is uncertain. CDR1 and CDR2 (germline): ENHRY, SYGVKD. The CDR3 is 15 residues long. Trimming removed 4 bases from V and 0 bases from J, with 10 bases in between. This CDR3 is CAISVTGSSGNTIYF. The DNA for the CDR3 is TGTGCCATCAGTGTGACGGGAAGCTCTGGAAACACCATATATTTT.

CDR3 region: CASSPPGLNTGELFF. The DNA of the CDR3 is TGTGCCAGCAGCCCCCCGGGACTGAACACCGGGGAGCTGTTTTTT. The V and J genes are TRBV7-2 and TRBJ2-2, with TRBD2 as a possible D gene (6 bases). Between the trimmed V and J ends, which lost 5 bases and 1 base, there was a span of 11 bases. This CDR3 has 15 residues. Germline-derived CDR1 and CDR2 are SGHTA and FQGNSA.

The V gene is TRBV24-1, the J gene TRBJ1-1; TRBD1 agrees at 11 bases. Trimming at V came to 7 bases and at J to 5 bases, leaving 5 bases not matched to a gene. The CDR3 is 14 residues long. CDR1 KGHDR and CDR2 SFDVKD come from the germline V gene. The CDR3 bases are TGTGCCACCAGGGGACAGGGGGTGGATACTGAAGCTTTCTTT. It is translated as CATRGQGVDTEAFF.

The chain recombines TRBV2 with TRBJ2-3; D might be TRBD2 (6 bases). CDR3 length equals 16 residues. In germline, CDR1 is SNHLY, CDR2 FYNNEI. The ends were cut back, 7 bases at V and 0 bases at J, with 17 bases in the middle. This CDR3 is CASTLGPGLSTDTQYF. The CDR3 DNA is TGTGCCAGCACCTTAGGTCCGGGACTCAGCACAGATACGCAGTATTTT.

This chain connects TRBV20-1 to TRBJ1-1; unclear D gene. Germline loops: CDR1 DFQATT, CDR2 SNEGSKA (reference sequence). With 3 bases removed from V and 1 base from J, the gap between germline ends came to 12 bases. The CDR3 sequence is 14 residues long. CDR3: CSASHSIRNTEAFF. DNA of the CDR3: TGCAGTGCTAGCCATTCTATTAGGAACACTGAAGCTTTCTTT.

This chain links TRBV7-3 with TRBJ2-1, with TRBD2 matching over 8 bases. The CDR3 covers 16 residues. Per germline, CDR1 SGHTA and CDR2 FQGTGA. V lost 2 bases and J lost 10; bases outside the gene matches: 13. CDR3 nucleotide sequence: TGTGCCAGCAGCTTACTCGGAGCGGGAGCGGGGACGGAGCAGTTCTTC. This codes for CASSLLGAGAGTEQFF.

This clonotype was seen at least ten times. The rearrangement links TRBV6-5 to TRBJ1-2; D gene ambiguous. Germline V lookup: CDR1 MNHEY, CDR2 SVGAGI. The CDR3 sequence is 16 residues long. V lost 2 bases, J lost 0 bases, and 13 bases lay in between. CDR3: CASSYSPGTANYGYTF. CDR3 bases: TGTGCCAGCAGTTACAGTCCAGGTACTGCTAACTATGGCTACACCTTC.

As for this clonotype: A read error is possible here, since a much larger clone lies one base away. The V and J genes are TRBV18 and TRBJ1-5; a possible D gene is TRBD1 (5 bases). V gave up 3 bases and J gave up 3 bases, with 15 bases separating them. CDR3 size: 16 residues. In germline, CDR1 is KGHSH, CDR2 LQKENI. The CDR3 sequence: CASSPDGQGNNQPQHF. In DNA, the CDR3 is TGTGCCAGCTCACCGGATGGGCAGGGAAACAATCAGCCCCAGCATTTT.

The rearrangement uses TRBV20-1 and TRBJ1-1; D perhaps matches TRBD1 (6 bases). With 6 bases removed from V and 3 bases from J, the gap between germline ends came to 14 bases. Germline V CDR1 and CDR2: DFQATT, SNEGSKA (reference sequence). The CDR3 has 13 amino acids. The CDR3 spells CSARVGGHTEAFF. The CDR3 bases are TGCAGTGCGCGGGTAGGGGGGCACACTGAAGCTTTCTTT.

This clonotype was picked up one time. A junction boundary mismatches the germline segment, possibly from a read error. CDR3 DNA sequence: TGTGCCAGCGGTCCCCCGTACAATGAGCCGTTTTTT. Translation: CASGPPYNEPFF. The chain links TRBV7-2 to TRBJ2-2; no definite D call. The CDR3 runs 12 residues. Germline CDR1 reads SGHTA; CDR2 reads FQGNSA.

This rearrangement joins TRBV7-2 to TRBJ2-7; D is unresolved. The CDR3 has 17 amino acids. The V gene lost 0 bases and the J gene lost 2 bases, with 17 bases spanning the gap. Germline CDR1 reads SGHTA; CDR2 reads FQGNSA. The CDR3 spells CASSLAAPGVKAYEQYF. DNA for the CDR3: TGTGCCAGCAGCTTAGCAGCGCCGGGTGTCAAGGCCTACGAGCAGTACTTC.

The rearrangement links TRBV24-1 to TRBJ2-1; 7 bases line up with TRBD1. CDR1 KGHDR and CDR2 SFDVKD come from the germline V gene. This CDR3 region has 13 residues. Trimming removed 6 bases from V and 15 bases from J; junction bases left unmatched: 13. CDR3 DNA: TGTGCCACCAGTTCGACACAGGGGTTCGAAAGGTTCTTC. It is translated as CATSSTQGFERFF.

A remark on this clonotype: This is likely a read error, given that the CDR3 carries no conserved phenylalanine or tryptophan at its end. The chain recombines TRBV2 with TRBJ2-5, with D unclear. CDR3 length: 16 amino acids. V was shortened by 2 bases and J by 4 bases, with 17 bases between the two germline ends. Looked up from germline, CDR1 is SNHLY and CDR2 is FYNNEI. The CDR3 coding sequence is TGTGCCAGCAGTGAACGGCTGGCGGCAATGGGAGAGACCCAGTACCTC. Translating gives CASSERLAAMGETQYL.

Many counts were recorded for this clonotype. The chain carries TRBV2 and TRBJ2-3; no reliable D call. Trimming removed 3 bases at V and 8 bases at J, with 3 bases between. The CDR3 length is 10 residues. Per the germline V gene, CDR1 is SNHLY and CDR2 is FYNNEI. CDR3 sequence (DNA): TGTGCCAGCAGTGAGTTTACGCAGTATTTT. Protein sequence: CASSEFTQYF.

In its sample, this clonotype was seen many times. CDR3 sequence reads: CASSYSGLASNTGELFF. The CDR3 region has the DNA TGTGCCAGCAGTTACTCGGGACTAGCGTCGAACACCGGGGAGCTGTTTTTT. The chain employs TRBV6-5 and TRBJ2-2; TRBD2 agrees at 10 bases. The CDR3 spans 17 residues. V gave up 0 bases and J gave up 0 bases; unmatched junction bases: 1. The germline gives CDR1 MNHEY, CDR2 SVGAGI.

This clonotype has just a few counts. The V call is TRBV24-1, the J call TRBJ2-3; D might be TRBD1 (7 bases). The V end lost 3 bases, the J end lost 2 bases, and 11 bases lay between the germline ends. CDR1 is KGHDR, CDR2 SFDVKD, per germline. There are 15 residues in the CDR3. Here the CDR3 DNA reads TGTGCCACCAGTGATGCGGGACAGACCACAGATACGCAGTATTTT. Encoded protein: CATSDAGQTTDTQYF.

This clonotype was observed once. The rearrangement joins TRBV25-1 to TRBJ2-5; D ambiguous. The germline gives CDR1 MGHDK, CDR2 SYGVNS. V shed 6 bases and J shed 1 base, with 12 bases lying between them. The CDR3 runs to 14 residues. The CDR3 reads CASSFRPLQETQYF. The CDR3 DNA follows: TGTGCCAGCAGCTTTCGGCCGCTCCAAGAGACCCAGTACTTC. The full variable domain, in which reference TRBV25-1 and TRBJ2-5 provide the parts outside the CDR3, is EADIYQTPRYLVIGTGKKITLECSQTMGHDKMYWYQQDPGMELHLIHYSYGVNSTEKGDLSSESTVSRIRTEHFPLTLESARPSHTSQYLCASSFRPLQETQYFGPGTRLLVL.

Here the CDR3 reads CASSKTDKTVYEQYF. CDR3 coding DNA: TGTGCCAGCAGCAAAACGGACAAAACGGTCTACGAGCAGTACTTC. This chain uses TRBV14 with TRBJ2-7, with D maybe TRBD1 (5 bases). The CDR3 has 15 residues. Germline assignment: CDR1 SGHDN and CDR2 FVKESK. V lost 5 bases, J lost 3 bases, and 17 bases lay in between.

DNA for the CDR3: TGTGCCACCAGTGATTCGCCGGTTGACTCAGATGGCTACACCTTC. It encodes CATSDSPVDSDGYTF. The chain combines TRBV24-1 with TRBJ1-2; D is uncertain. V was trimmed by 2 bases and J by 6 bases, leaving 15 bases between them. The CDR3 contains 15 residues. Germline assignment: CDR1 KGHDR and CDR2 SFDVKD.

The chain has TRBV7-9 and TRBJ2-7; 7 nucleotides agree with TRBD1. After removal of 6 bases from V and 3 bases from J, the junction contained 11 bases not matched to a gene. The CDR3 is 15 residues long. Per the germline V gene, CDR1 is SEHNR and CDR2 is FQNEAQ (reference sequence). The CDR3 spells CASSYTGTVNYEQYF. The CDR3 bases are TGTGCCAGCAGTTATACAGGGACAGTAAACTACGAGCAGTACTTC.

This clonotype was seen at least ten times. The chain combines TRBV12-3 or TRBV12-4 with TRBJ2-1; 9 bases match TRBD2. The CDR3 is 18 residues long. Germline trimming cut 6 bases from V and 0 bases from J; bases unmatched to any gene: 12. CDR3 coding DNA: TGTGCCAGCAGGCACTCAAGACTAGCGGAAGACTCCTACAATGAGCAGTTCTTC. Translation: CASRHSRLAEDSYNEQFF.

This chain uses TRBV5-1 with TRBJ1-2, with 7 bases matching TRBD1. Germline loops: CDR1 SGHRS, CDR2 YFSETQ. The CDR3 totals 14 residues. Germline trimming cut 6 bases from V and 2 bases from J; bases unmatched to any gene: 7. The CDR3 loop reads CASTRDSPNYGYTF. In nucleotides, the CDR3 is TGCGCCAGCACCCGGGACAGCCCGAACTATGGCTACACCTTC.

This clonotype was counted only a few times. This chain links TRBV7-9 with TRBJ1-2, with unresolved D. Trimming pared 1 base from V and 3 bases from J, leaving 0 bases between. This CDR3 region has 11 residues. Germline V gene sequence: CDR1 SEHNR, CDR2 FQNEAQ (reference sequence). The CDR3 loop reads CASSLDYGYTF. Here the CDR3 DNA reads TGTGCCAGCAGCTTAGACTATGGCTACACCTTC.

This clonotype was observed a few times. A junction end diverges from the germline sequence, so it may reflect a read error. The V gene is TRBV3-1, the J gene TRBJ2-5, with TRBD2 matching over 10 bases. The CDR3 is 16 amino acids. The V gene's germline CDR1 is LGHDT and CDR2 YNNKEL (reference sequence). The CDR3 is CTSSPTIAGGGETQYF. CDR3 sequence (DNA): TGTACCAGCAGCCCGACGATAGCGGGAGGAGGTGAGACCCAGTACTTC.

The chain uses TRBV12-3 or TRBV12-4 and TRBJ2-5, with a tentative D call TRBD1 (5 bases). V lost 8 bases, J lost 6 bases, and 16 bases lay in between. CDR3 length: 13 amino acids. This CDR3 reads CASQDSGLQTQYF. Written as DNA, the CDR3 is TGTGCCAGCCAAGACTCAGGGTTGCAGACCCAGTACTTC.

This clonotype was counted once. The chain links TRBV5-6 to TRBJ1-6; possibly TRBD1 for D (5 bases). Germline lookup yields CDR1 SGHDT and CDR2 YYEEEE. Trimming took off 1 base at V and 9 bases at J, with 17 bases between the two ends. There are 16 residues in the CDR3. This CDR3 reads CASSLWVRQGSSPLHF. Written as DNA, the CDR3 is TGTGCCAGCAGCTTGTGGGTGAGGCAGGGAAGTTCACCCCTCCACTTT.